These 22 T cell receptor beta chains came from one sample sequenced in a study of T cells in localized non-small cell lung cancer. Clones were sequenced by immunoSEQ multiplex PCR, and TCRdb holds only the in-frame ones, with some missing. The sample includes tens of thousands of clones, roughly 90% of them seen just once. The sample consisted of peripheral blood, taken before any cancer treatment. These receptors were taken from a woman aged 35 to 70 with stage I lung adenocarcinoma.

The J gene is TRBJ1-5, the V gene TRBV6-1, with a weak D call TRBD1 (5 bases). Trimming cost V 8 bases and J 4 bases, with 9 bases left between them. The CDR3 runs 12 residues. Per germline, CDR1 MNHNS and CDR2 SASEGT. In nucleotides, the CDR3 is TGTGCCAGCGGGGGGTGGAATCAGCCCCAGCATTTT. This gives the protein CASGGWNQPQHF.

The count of this clone is one. The rearrangement uses TRBV19 and TRBJ2-2; TRBD2 matches at 11 bases. The germline V gene encodes CDR1 LNHDA and CDR2 SQIVND (reference sequence). The CDR3 is 15 amino acids. V dropped 6 bases and J dropped 8; count of bases not matched to a gene: 8. CDR3 amino acids: CASSTSGGPVGELFF. The CDR3 DNA reads as TGTGCCAGTAGCACTAGCGGGGGCCCCGTTGGGGAGCTGTTTTTT. Full variable domain (outside the CDR3, taken from reference TRBV19 and TRBJ2-2): DGGITQSPKYLFRKEGQNVTLSCEQNLNHDAMYWYRQDPGQGLRLIYYSQIVNDFQKGDIAEGYSVSREKKESFPLTVTSAQKNPTAFYLCASSTSGGPVGELFFGEGSRLTVL.

This clone was found a few times. V is TRBV5-1 and J is TRBJ1-1; D is uncertain. Trimming cost V 4 bases and J 4 bases, with 17 bases left between them. Germline V lookup: CDR1 SGHRS, CDR2 YFSETQ. The CDR3 is 15 amino acids. CDR3 DNA: TGCGCCAGCAGCCCCCGGGCCAATGCGGGCACTGAAGCTTTCTTT. Translated, it gives CASSPRANAGTEAFF.

The gene calls are TRBV4-2 and TRBJ2-7; D is possibly TRBD2 (7 bases). CDR3 size: 17 residues. V gave up 1 base and J gave up 0 bases, with 16 bases separating them. Germline lookup yields CDR1 LGHNA and CDR2 YNFKEQ. This chain's CDR3 is CASSQVEGGLISYEQYF. CDR3 in DNA: TGTGCCAGCAGCCAAGTTGAGGGGGGGTTAATCTCCTACGAGCAGTACTTC.

The chain links TRBV7-9 to TRBJ2-2; D call uncertain. This CDR3 region has 11 residues. CDR1 SEHNR and CDR2 FQNEAQ come from the germline V gene (reference sequence). Trimming removed 5 bases from V and 7 bases from J, with 5 bases in between. CDR3 region: CASSHGGELFF. In DNA, the CDR3 is TGTGCCAGCAGCCACGGCGGGGAGCTGTTTTTT.

This clone was counted a single time. This rearrangement joins TRBV29-1 to TRBJ2-7; 10 bases fit TRBD1. The junction had 3 bases not matched to a gene; V was cut back by 4 bases and J by 3 bases. Germline V lookup: CDR1 SQVTM, CDR2 ANQGSEA. This CDR3 has 13 residues. CDR3 loop: CSVGGQGNYEQYF. As DNA, the CDR3 is TGCAGCGTTGGGGGACAGGGGAACTACGAGCAGTACTTC.

The chain recombines TRBV7-2 with TRBJ2-5; 9 bases are shared with TRBD1. Germline CDR1 reads SGHTA; CDR2 reads FQGNSA. The CDR3 extends over 14 amino acids. With V trimmed by 3 bases and J by 6 bases, 5 bases remained unmatched. As DNA, the CDR3 is TGTGCCAGCAGCTTTGGGACAGGGACGAAGACCCAGTACTTC. It is translated as CASSFGTGTKTQYF.

This sequence joins TRBV7-6 and TRBJ2-1; D gene unclear. Germline V gene sequence: CDR1 SGHVS, CDR2 FNYEAQ. The CDR3 consists of 12 residues. The germline V and J ends were trimmed by 2 bases and 9 bases, with 8 bases remaining between them. The chain's CDR3 is CASSLLGSEQFF. In DNA form, the CDR3 reads TGTGCCAGCAGCTTATTGGGGTCTGAGCAGTTCTTC.

V usage is TRBV30 and J usage is TRBJ1-1, with TRBD1 matching 7 bases. V dropped 3 bases and J dropped 10; count of bases not matched to a gene: 5. Germline values: CDR1 GTSNPN, CDR2 SVGIG (reference sequence). This CDR3 is built from 11 residues. The CDR3 loop is CAWSDREVAFF. CDR3 nucleotide sequence: TGTGCCTGGAGCGACAGGGAGGTAGCTTTCTTT.

The chain couples TRBV6-6 to TRBJ2-1; TRBD2 aligns across 10 bases. The CDR3 loop spans 16 amino acids. The germline gives CDR1 MNHNY, CDR2 SVGAGI (reference sequence). The ends lost 7 bases at V and 1 base at J; junction bases unmatched: 7. This chain's CDR3 is CASTTLAGLSYNEQFF. The CDR3 DNA reads TGTGCCAGCACCACACTAGCGGGGTTGTCCTACAATGAGCAGTTCTTC.

The V call is TRBV19, the J call TRBJ1-2, with D possibly TRBD1 on 6 matching bases. The CDR3 covers 14 residues. V lost 9 bases, J lost 4 bases, and 18 bases lay in between. Germline assignment: CDR1 LNHDA and CDR2 SQIVND (reference sequence). CDR3 sequence (DNA): TGTGCCAGCGGTGGCACAGGGTACCTCTATGGCTACACCTTC. Translating gives CASGGTGYLYGYTF.

The gene calls are TRBV19 and TRBJ1-1; no firm D call. Trimming pared 6 bases from V and 1 base from J, leaving 21 bases between. The CDR3 sequence is 17 residues long. Germline CDR1 is LNHDA and CDR2 is SQIVND (reference sequence). The CDR3 nucleotides read TGTGCCAGTAGCCCCAGCGGAACTTGGCAGCCGAACACTGAAGCTTTCTTT. Its protein product is CASSPSGTWQPNTEAFF.

This clone showed up just once. The rearrangement links TRBV28 to TRBJ1-2; 9 nucleotides line up with TRBD1. With 3 bases clipped from V and 8 bases from J, the junction kept 10 bases outside the gene matches. Germline-derived CDR1 and CDR2 are MDHEN and SYDVKM. This CDR3 is 15 amino acids long. CDR3 region: CASSFTAGQGHGYTF. The CDR3 coding sequence is TGTGCCAGCAGTTTTACCGCGGGACAGGGCCACGGCTACACCTTC.

This clone was detected once. The chain has TRBV18 and TRBJ2-6, with 9 bases that match TRBD1. Germline lookup yields CDR1 KGHSH and CDR2 LQKENI. The V and J ends lost 6 bases and 3 bases, in that order; junction bases with no gene match: 3. This CDR3 comprises 15 residues. CDR3 protein: CASSGQGFGANVLTF. The DNA of the CDR3 is TGTGCCAGCTCGGGACAGGGCTTTGGGGCCAACGTCCTGACTTTC.

The chain is built from TRBV7-2 and TRBJ2-7, with 9 nucleotides matching TRBD1. Trimming at V came to 1 base and at J to 2 bases, leaving 3 bases not matched to a gene. The length of the CDR3 is 15 residues. CDR1 is SGHTA, CDR2 FQGNSA, per germline. CDR3: CASSLDRDRAYEQYF. The DNA for the CDR3 is TGTGCCAGCAGCTTAGATAGGGACAGGGCCTACGAGCAGTACTTC.

The chain links TRBV6-5 to TRBJ1-1; possibly TRBD1 for D (6 bases). Germline V gene lookup returns CDR1 MNHEY and CDR2 SVGAGI. The CDR3 runs to 14 residues. Trimming removed 0 bases at V and 7 bases at J, with 12 bases between. CDR3 region: CASSYSWGQGEAFF. In DNA, the CDR3 is TGTGCCAGCAGTTACTCTTGGGGGCAGGGTGAAGCTTTCTTT.

The J gene is TRBJ2-2, the V gene TRBV29-1, with D uncertain. Per the germline V gene, CDR1 is SQVTM and CDR2 is ANQGSEA. This CDR3 has 12 amino acids. The V end lost 2 bases, the J end lost 1 base, and 2 bases lay between the germline ends. CDR3 sequence: CSVERNTGELFF. The DNA of the CDR3 is TGCAGCGTTGAACGGAACACCGGGGAGCTGTTTTTT.

V is TRBV2 and J is TRBJ1-1; 10 nucleotides match TRBD1. V gave up 5 bases and J gave up 3 bases; unmatched junction bases: 15. Looked up from germline, CDR1 is SNHLY and CDR2 is FYNNEI. CDR3 length equals 18 residues. The CDR3 region is CASSPLGTGARVDTEAFF. The CDR3 DNA follows: TGTGCCAGCAGTCCCCTCGGGACAGGGGCCCGAGTTGACACTGAAGCTTTCTTT.

CDR3: CASSRDSRPYNEQFF. The CDR3 bases are TGTGCCAGCAGCAGGGACTCCCGACCCTACAATGAGCAGTTCTTC. This chain connects TRBV21-1 to TRBJ2-1; the table's TRBD2 call for D was not verified on the DNA. TRBV21-1 is shown as a pseudogene. This CDR3 has 15 residues.

The chain couples TRBV7-3 to TRBJ2-7; 11 bases fit TRBD1. Germline V gives CDR1 SGHTA, CDR2 FQGTGA. V lost 3 bases and J lost 4; bases outside the gene matches: 8. The CDR3 is 16 residues long. The CDR3 spells CASSFIPGQGEYEQYF. The CDR3, as DNA: TGTGCCAGCAGCTTCATACCGGGACAGGGGGAATACGAGCAGTACTTC. Filled out from reference TRBV7-3 and TRBJ2-7, the complete variable domain reads GAGVSQTPSNKVTEKGKYVELRCDPISGHTALYWYRQSLGQGPEFLIYFQGTGAADDSGLPNDRFFAVRPEGSVSTLKIQRTERGDSAVYLCASSFIPGQGEYEQYFGPGTRLTVT.

This clone has just one count. The gene calls are TRBV18 and TRBJ1-5; D is ambiguous. CDR1 and CDR2 from the germline V gene are KGHSH and LQKENI. CDR3 size: 13 residues. Deletions cut 3 bases from V and 5 bases from J, with 8 bases between. The CDR3 loop is CASSPELDQPQHF. DNA for the CDR3: TGTGCCAGCTCACCCGAACTGGATCAGCCCCAGCATTTT.

The chain couples TRBV27 to TRBJ2-2; 12 bases align to TRBD2. CDR3 length: 17 amino acids. CDR1 MNHEY and CDR2 SMNVEV come from the germline V gene (reference sequence). V dropped 5 bases and J dropped 6; count of bases not matched to a gene: 10. CDR3 bases: TGTGCCAGCAGTCAAACAAGACTAGCGGGGGAACCCGGGGAGCTGTTTTTT. This encodes CASSQTRLAGEPGELFF.